This T cell receptor (beta chain) was sequenced for a study of PD-1 blockade in classical Hodgkin lymphoma. Study-level information: Intravenous infusions of nivolumab 3 mg/kg reached patients every 2 weeks.

TCRdb keeps only in-frame clones here, not all; method: immunoSEQ multiplex PCR. The table records around 29,000 clones, roughly 80% of them present only once. Of note for this clone: Its antigen is undetermined.

The time point was: cycle 4 day 1 (C4D1), after more than five weeks of nivolumab. No patient escaped relapse after autologous stem cell transplantation, and brentuximab vedotin exposure varied. Researchers report purifying CD4+ T cells from thawed PBMCs by magnetic negative selection. Points from the study as a whole: Unlike CD8+ TCR diversity, which did not rise significantly by C4D1, CD4+ TCR diversity did. Newly diagnosed patients were said to have less baseline TCR diversity than healthy donors did. Newly diagnosed and completely responding patients shared comparable baseline diversity.

V lost 4 bases and J lost 1; bases outside the gene matches: 6. The CDR3 consists of 15 residues. Germline assignment: CDR1 SGDLS and CDR2 YYNGEE. This rearrangement joins TRBV9 to TRBJ2-5, with TRBD2 matching over 8 bases. Specimen: CD4+ T cells from blood, collected before the fourth cycle of nivolumab. The sequence was collected from a human donor with classical Hodgkin lymphoma. DNA of the CDR3: TGTGCCAGCAGCCCCCGGGCGGGGGGCCAAGAGACCCAGTACTTC. This encodes CASSPRAGGQETQYF. Full variable domain (missing parts from reference TRBV9 and TRBJ2-5): DSGVTQTPKHLITATGQRVTLRCSPRSGDLSVYWYQQSLDQGLQFLIQYYNGEERAKGNILERFSAQQFPDLHSELNLSSLELGDSALYFCASSPRAGGQETQYFGPGTRLLVL.